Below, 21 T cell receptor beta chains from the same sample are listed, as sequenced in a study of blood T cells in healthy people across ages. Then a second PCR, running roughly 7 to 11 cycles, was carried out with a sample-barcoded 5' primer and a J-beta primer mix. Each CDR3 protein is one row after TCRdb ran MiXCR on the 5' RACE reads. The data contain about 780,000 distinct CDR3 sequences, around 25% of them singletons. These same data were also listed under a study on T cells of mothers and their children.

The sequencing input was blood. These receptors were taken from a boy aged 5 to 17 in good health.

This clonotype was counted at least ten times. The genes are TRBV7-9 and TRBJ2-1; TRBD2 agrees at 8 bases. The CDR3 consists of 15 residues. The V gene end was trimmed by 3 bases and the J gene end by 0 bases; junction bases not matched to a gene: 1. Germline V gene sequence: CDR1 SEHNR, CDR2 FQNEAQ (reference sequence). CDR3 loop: CASSFSGGSYNEQFF. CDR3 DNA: TGTGCCAGCAGCTTCAGCGGGGGCTCCTACAATGAGCAGTTCTTC.

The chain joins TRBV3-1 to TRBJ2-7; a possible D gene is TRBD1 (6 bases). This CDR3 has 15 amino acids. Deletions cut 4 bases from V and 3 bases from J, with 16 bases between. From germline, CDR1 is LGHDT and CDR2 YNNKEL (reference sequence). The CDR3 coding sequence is TGTGCCAGCAGCCCCCTCATGGACAGTTTCTACGAGCAGTACTTC. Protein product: CASSPLMDSFYEQYF.

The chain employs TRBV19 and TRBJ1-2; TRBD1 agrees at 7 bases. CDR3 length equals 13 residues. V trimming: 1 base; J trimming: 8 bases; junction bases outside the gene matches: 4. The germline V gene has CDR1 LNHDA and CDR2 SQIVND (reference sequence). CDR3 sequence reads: CASSIVTGIGYTF. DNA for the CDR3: TGTGCCAGTAGTATAGTGACAGGGATCGGCTACACCTTC.

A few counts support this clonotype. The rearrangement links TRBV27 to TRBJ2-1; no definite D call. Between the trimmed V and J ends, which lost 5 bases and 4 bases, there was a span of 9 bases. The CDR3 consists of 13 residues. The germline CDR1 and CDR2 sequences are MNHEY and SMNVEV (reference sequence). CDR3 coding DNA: TGTGCCAGCAGTATCGTGGGGTACAATGAGCAGTTCTTC. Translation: CASSIVGYNEQFF.

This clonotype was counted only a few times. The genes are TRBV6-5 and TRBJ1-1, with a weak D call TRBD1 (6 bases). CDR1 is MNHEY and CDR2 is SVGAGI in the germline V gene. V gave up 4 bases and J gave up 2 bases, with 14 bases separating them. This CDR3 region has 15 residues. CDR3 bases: TGTGCCAGCAGTTTCGGGGGGCACGCAAACACTGAAGCTTTCTTT. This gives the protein CASSFGGHANTEAFF.

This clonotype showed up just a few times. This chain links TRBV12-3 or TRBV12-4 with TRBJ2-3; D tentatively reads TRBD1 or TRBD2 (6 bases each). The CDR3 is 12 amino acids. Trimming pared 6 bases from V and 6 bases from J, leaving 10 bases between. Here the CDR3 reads CASSGGKDTQYF. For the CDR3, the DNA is TGTGCCAGCAGCGGGGGCAAGGATACGCAGTATTTT.

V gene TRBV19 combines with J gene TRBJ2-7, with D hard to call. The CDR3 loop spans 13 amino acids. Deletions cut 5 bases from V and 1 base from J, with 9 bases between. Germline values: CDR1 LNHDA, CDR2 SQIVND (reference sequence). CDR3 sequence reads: CASSSGYSYEQYF. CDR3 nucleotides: TGTGCCAGTAGTTCCGGTTATTCCTACGAGCAGTACTTC.

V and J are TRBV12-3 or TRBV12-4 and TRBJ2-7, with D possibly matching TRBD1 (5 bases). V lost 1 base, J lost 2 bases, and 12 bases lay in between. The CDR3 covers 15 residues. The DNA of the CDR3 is TGTGCCAGCAGTTTAGTCTCAGGGAACGCCTACGAGCAGTACTTC. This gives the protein CASSLVSGNAYEQYF.

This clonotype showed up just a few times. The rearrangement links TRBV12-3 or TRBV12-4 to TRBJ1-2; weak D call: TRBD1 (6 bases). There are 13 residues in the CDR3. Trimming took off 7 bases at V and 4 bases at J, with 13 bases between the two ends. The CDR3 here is CASTTGLGYGYTF. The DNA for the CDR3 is TGTGCCAGCACCACAGGGCTGGGCTATGGCTACACCTTC.

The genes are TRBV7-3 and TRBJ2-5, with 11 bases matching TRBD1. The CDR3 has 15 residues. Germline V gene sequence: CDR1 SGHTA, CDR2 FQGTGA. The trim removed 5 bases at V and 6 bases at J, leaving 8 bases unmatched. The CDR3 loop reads CASSPQDRGQKTQYF. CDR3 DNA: TGTGCCAGCAGCCCTCAGGACAGGGGGCAAAAGACCCAGTACTTC.

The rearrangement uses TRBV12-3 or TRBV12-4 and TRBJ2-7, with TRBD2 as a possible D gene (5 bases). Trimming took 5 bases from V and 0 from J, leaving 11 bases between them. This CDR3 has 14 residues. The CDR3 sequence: CASSPRESSYEQYF. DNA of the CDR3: TGTGCCAGCAGTCCAAGGGAGAGCTCCTACGAGCAGTACTTC.

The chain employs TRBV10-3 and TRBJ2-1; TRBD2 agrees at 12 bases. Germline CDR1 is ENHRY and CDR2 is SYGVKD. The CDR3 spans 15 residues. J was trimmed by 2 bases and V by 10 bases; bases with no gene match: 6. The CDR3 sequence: CATTSGGNTYNEQFF. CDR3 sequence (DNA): TGTGCCACTACTAGCGGGGGGAACACCTACAATGAGCAGTTCTTC.

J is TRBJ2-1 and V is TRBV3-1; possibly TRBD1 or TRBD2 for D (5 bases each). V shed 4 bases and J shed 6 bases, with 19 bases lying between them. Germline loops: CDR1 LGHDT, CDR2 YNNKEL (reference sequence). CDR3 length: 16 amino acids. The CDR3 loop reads CASSRYRDPLGNEQFF. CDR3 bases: TGTGCCAGCAGCCGATACCGGGACCCCCTAGGCAATGAGCAGTTCTTC.

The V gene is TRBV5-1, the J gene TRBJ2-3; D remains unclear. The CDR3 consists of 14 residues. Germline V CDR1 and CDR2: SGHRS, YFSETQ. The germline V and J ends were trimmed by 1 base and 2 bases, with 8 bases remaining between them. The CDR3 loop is CASSLRQDTDTQYF. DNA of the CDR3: TGCGCCAGCAGCTTGCGGCAGGACACAGATACGCAGTATTTT.

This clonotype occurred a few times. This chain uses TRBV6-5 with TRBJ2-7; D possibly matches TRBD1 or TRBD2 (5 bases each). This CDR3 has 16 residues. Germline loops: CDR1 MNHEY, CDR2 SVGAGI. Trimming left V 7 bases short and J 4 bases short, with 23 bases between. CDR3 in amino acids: CASNPGEGLGDYEQYF. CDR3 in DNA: TGTGCCAGCAACCCCGGAGAGGGCCTGGGGGATTACGAGCAGTACTTC.

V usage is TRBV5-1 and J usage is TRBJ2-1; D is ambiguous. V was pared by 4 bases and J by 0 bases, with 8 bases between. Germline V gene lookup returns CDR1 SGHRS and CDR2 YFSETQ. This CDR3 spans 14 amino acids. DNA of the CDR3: TGCGCCAGCAGCCCCATGCTCTCCTACAATGAGCAGTTCTTC. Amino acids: CASSPMLSYNEQFF.

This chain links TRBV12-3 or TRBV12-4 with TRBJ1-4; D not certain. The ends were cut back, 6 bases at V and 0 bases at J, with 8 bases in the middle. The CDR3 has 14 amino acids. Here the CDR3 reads CASRLGATNEKLFF. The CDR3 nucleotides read TGTGCCAGCAGGCTCGGGGCAACTAATGAAAAACTGTTTTTT.

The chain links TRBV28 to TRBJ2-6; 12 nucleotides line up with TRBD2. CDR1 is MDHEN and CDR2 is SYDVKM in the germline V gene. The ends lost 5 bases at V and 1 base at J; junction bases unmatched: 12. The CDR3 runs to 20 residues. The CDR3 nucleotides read TGTGCCAGCAGTAAATTTGCTAGCGGGAGGGCCTGGTCTGGGGCCAACGTCCTGACTTTC. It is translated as CASSKFASGRAWSGANVLTF.

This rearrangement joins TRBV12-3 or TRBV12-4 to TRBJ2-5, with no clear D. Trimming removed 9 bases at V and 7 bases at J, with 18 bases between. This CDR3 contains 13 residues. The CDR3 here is CARPPDRMRTQYF. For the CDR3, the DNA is TGTGCCAGGCCCCCGGACCGAATGCGGACCCAGTACTTC.

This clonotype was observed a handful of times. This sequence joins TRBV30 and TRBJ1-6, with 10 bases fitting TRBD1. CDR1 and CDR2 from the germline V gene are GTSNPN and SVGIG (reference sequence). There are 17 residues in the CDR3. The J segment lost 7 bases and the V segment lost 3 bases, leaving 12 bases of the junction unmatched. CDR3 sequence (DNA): TGTGCCTGGAGGTATAAAATTTGGGACAGGGGAAATTCACCCCTCCACTTT. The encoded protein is CAWRYKIWDRGNSPLHF.

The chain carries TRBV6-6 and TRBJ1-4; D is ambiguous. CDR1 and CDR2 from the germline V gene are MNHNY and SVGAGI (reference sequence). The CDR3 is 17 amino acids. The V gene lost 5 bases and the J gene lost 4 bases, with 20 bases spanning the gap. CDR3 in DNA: TGTGCCAGCAGTACCGAAGACCTGAGGGTTAATAATGAAAAACTGTTTTTT. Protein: CASSTEDLRVNNEKLFF.